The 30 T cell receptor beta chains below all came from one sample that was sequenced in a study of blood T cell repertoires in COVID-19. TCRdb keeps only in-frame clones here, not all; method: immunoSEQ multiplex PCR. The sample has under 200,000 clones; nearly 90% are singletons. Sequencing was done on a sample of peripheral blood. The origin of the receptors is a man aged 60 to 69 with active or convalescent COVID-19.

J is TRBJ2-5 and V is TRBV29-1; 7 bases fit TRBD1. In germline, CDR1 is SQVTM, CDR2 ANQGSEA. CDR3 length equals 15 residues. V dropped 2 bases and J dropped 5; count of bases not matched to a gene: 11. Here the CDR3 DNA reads TGCAGCGTTGAACCGGGTACAGGGGTTGGGGAGACCCAGTACTTC. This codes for CSVEPGTGVGETQYF.

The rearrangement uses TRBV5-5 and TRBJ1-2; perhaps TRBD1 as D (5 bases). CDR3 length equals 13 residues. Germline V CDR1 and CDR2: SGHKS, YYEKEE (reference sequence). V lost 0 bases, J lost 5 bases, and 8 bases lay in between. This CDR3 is CASSLVQEYGYTF. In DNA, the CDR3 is TGTGCCAGCAGCTTGGTACAGGAATATGGCTACACCTTC.

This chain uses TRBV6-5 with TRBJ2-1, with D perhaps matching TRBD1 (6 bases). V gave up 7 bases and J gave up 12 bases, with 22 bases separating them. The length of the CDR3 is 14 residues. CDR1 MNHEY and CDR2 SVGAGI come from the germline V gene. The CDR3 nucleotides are TGTGCCAGCACCATACAGGGAGTTGGGAATTTGCAGTTCTTC. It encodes CASTIQGVGNLQFF.

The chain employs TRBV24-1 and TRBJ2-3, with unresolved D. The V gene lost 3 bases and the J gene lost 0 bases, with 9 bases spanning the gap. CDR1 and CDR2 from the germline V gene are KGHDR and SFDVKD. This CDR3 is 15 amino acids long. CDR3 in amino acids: CATSDPTESTDTQYF. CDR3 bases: TGTGCCACCAGTGATCCCACGGAGAGCACAGATACGCAGTATTTT.

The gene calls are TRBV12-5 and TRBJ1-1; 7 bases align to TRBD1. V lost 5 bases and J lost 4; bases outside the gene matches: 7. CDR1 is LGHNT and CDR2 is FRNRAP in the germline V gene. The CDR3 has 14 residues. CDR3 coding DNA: TGTGCTAGTGGTCCTCCCGACAGGGTCACTGAAGCTTTCTTT. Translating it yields CASGPPDRVTEAFF.

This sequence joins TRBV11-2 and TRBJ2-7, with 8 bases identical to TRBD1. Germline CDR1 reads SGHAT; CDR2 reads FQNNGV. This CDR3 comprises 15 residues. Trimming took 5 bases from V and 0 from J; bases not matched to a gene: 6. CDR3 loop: CASSPYRGYSYEQYF. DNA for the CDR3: TGTGCCAGCAGCCCGTACAGGGGGTACTCCTACGAGCAGTACTTC.

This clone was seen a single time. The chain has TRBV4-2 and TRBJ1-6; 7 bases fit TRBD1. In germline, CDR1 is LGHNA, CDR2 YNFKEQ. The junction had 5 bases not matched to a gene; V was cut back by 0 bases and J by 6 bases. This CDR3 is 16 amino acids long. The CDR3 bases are TGTGCCAGCAGCCAAGATTTGACAGGGTTTAATTCACCCCTCCACTTT. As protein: CASSQDLTGFNSPLHF.

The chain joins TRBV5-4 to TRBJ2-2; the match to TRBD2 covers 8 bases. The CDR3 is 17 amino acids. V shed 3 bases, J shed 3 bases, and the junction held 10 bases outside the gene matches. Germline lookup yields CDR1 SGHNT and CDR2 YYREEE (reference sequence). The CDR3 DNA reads TGTGCCAGCAGCTCTCCCGGGGGGGCCTCGCACACCGGGGAGCTGTTTTTT. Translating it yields CASSSPGGASHTGELFF.

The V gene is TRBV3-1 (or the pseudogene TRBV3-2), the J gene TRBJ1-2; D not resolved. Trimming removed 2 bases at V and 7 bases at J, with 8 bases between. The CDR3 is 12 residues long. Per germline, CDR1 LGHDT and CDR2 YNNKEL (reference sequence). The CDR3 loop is CASSQYTVGYTF. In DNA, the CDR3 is TGTGCCAGCAGCCAATATACTGTTGGCTACACCTTC.

CDR3 amino acids: CASRPWQANEKLFF. CDR3 nucleotide sequence: TGTGCCAGCAGACCTTGGCAGGCTAATGAAAAACTGTTTTTT. This chain uses TRBV7-9 with TRBJ1-4; D remains ambiguous. The CDR3 has 14 residues. Germline V gene sequence: CDR1 SEHNR, CDR2 FQNEAQ (reference sequence). V was shortened by 6 bases and J by 3 bases, with 11 bases between the two germline ends.

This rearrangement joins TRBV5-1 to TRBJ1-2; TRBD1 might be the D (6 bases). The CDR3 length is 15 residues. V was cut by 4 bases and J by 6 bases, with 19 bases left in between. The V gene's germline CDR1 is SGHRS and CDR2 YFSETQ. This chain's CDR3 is CASSQLPQGLDGYTF. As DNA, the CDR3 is TGCGCCAGCAGCCAATTACCACAGGGATTAGATGGCTACACCTTC.

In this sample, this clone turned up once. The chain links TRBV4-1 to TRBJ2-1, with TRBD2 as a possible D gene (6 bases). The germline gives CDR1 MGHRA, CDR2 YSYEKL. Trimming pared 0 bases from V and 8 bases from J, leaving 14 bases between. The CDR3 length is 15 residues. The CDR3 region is CASSQDTAGRYEQFF. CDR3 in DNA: TGCGCCAGCAGCCAAGATACGGCAGGGAGGTATGAGCAGTTCTTC.

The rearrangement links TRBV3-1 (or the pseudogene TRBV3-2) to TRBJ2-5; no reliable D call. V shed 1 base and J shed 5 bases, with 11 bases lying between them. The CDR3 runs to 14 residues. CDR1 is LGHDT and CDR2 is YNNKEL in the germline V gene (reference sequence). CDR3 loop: CASSQVDFRETQYF. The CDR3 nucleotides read TGTGCCAGCAGCCAAGTAGACTTTCGGGAGACCCAGTACTTC.

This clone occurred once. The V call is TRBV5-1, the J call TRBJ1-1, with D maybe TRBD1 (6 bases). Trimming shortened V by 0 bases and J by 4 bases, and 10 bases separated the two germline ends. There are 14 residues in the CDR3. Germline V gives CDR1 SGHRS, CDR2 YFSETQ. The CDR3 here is CASSLARGGTEAFF. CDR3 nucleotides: TGCGCCAGCAGCTTGGCCAGGGGTGGCACTGAAGCTTTCTTT. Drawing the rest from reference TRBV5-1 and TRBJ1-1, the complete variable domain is KAGVTQTPRYLIKTRGQQVTLSCSPISGHRSVSWYQQTPGQGLQFLFEYFSETQRNKGNFPGRFSGRQFSNSRSEMNVSTLELGDSALYLCASSLARGGTEAFFGQGTRLTVV.

CDR3 nucleotide sequence: TGTGCCAGCAGAGCCGGGACAGGGGGCCTTGGCTACACCTTC. It yields the protein CASRAGTGGLGYTF. J is TRBJ1-2 and V is TRBV6-5, with 12 bases fitting TRBD1. The CDR3 contains 14 residues. The trim removed 6 bases at V and 7 bases at J, leaving 6 bases unmatched. Per germline, CDR1 MNHEY and CDR2 SVGAGI.

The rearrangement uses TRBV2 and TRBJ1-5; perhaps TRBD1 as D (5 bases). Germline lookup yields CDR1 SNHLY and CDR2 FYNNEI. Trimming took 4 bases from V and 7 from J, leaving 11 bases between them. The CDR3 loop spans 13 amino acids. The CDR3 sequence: CASSAQGDQPQHF. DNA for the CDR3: TGTGCCAGCAGTGCCCAGGGTGACCAGCCCCAGCATTTT.

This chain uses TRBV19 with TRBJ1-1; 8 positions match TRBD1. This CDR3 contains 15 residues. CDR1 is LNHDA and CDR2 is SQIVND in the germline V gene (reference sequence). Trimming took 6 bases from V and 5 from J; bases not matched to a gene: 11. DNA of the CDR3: TGTGCCAGTAGGGAAGACGACAGGGGATGGACTGAAGCTTTCTTT. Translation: CASREDDRGWTEAFF.

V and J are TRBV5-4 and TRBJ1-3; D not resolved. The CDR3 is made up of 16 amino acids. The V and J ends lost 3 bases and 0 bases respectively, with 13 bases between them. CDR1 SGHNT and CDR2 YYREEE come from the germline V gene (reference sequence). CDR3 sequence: CASSSGGVSSGNTIYF. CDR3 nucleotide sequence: TGTGCCAGCAGCTCCGGCGGGGTGAGCTCTGGAAACACCATATATTTT.

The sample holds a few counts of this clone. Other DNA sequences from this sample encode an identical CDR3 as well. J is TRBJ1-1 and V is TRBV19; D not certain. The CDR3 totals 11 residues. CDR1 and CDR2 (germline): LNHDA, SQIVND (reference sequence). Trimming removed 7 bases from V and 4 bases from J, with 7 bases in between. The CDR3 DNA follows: TGTGCCAGTATTAGCAGCACTGAAGCTTTCTTT. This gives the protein CASISSTEAFF.

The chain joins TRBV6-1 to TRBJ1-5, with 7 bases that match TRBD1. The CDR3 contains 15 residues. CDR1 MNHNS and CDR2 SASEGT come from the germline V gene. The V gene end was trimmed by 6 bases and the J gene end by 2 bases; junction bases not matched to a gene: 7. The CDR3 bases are TGTGCCAGCAGCCGACAGGGCGGGGGCAATCAGCCCCAGCATTTT. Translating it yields CASSRQGGGNQPQHF.

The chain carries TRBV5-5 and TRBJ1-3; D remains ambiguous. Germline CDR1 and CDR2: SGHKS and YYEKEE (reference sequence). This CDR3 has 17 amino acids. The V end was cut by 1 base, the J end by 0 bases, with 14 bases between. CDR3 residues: CASSLHLTRSSGNTIYF. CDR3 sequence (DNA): TGTGCCAGCAGCTTGCACCTCACTCGGAGCTCTGGAAACACCATATATTTT.

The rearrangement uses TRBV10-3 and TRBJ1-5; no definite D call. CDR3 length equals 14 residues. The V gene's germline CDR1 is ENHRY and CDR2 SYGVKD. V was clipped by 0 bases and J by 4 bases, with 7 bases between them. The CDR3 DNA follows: TGTGCCATCAGTGAGTCGACGGGGAATCAGCCCCAGCATTTT. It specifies CAISESTGNQPQHF.

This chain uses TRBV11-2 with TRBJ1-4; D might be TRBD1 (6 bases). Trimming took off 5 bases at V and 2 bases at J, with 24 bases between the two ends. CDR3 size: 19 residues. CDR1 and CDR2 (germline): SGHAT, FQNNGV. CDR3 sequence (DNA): TGTGCCAGCAGCGACACGACAGGTAGGCTCGGCTGCACTAATGAAAAACTGTTTTTT. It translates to CASSDTTGRLGCTNEKLFF.

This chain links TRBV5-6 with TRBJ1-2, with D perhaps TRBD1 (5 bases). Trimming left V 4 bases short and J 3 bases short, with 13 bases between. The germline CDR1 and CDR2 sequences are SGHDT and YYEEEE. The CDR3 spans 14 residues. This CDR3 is CASSPREGDYGYTF. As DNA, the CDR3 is TGTGCCAGCAGCCCCCGAGAAGGGGACTATGGCTACACCTTC.

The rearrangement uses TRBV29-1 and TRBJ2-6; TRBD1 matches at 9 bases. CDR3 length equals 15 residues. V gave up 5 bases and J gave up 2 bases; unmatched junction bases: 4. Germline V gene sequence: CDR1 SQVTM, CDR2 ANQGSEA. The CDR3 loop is CSVTTGGAGANVLTF. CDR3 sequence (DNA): TGCAGCGTTACTACAGGGGGCGCTGGGGCCAACGTCCTGACTTTC.

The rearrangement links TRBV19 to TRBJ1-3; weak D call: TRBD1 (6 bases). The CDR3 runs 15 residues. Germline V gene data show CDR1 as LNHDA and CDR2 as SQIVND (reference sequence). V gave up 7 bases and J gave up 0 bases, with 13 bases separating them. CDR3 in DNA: TGTGCCAGTACCCATAGGGGGTTCTCTGGAAACACCATATATTTT. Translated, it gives CASTHRGFSGNTIYF.

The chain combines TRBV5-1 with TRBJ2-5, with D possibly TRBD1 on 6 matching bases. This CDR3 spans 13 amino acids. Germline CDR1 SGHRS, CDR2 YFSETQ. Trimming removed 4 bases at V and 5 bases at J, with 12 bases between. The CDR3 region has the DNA TGCGCCAGCAGCGCAGGGGTTCGGGAGACCCAGTACTTC. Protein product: CASSAGVRETQYF.

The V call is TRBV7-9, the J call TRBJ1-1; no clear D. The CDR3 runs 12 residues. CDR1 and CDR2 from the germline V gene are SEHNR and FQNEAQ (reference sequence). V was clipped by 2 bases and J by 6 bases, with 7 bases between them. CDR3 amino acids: CASSLTQAEAFF. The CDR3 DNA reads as TGTGCCAGCAGCTTAACCCAGGCTGAAGCTTTCTTT.

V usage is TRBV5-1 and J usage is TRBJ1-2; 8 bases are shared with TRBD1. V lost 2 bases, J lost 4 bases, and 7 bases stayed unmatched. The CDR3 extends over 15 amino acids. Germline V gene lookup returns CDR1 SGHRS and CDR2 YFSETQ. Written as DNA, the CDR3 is TGCGCCAGCAGCTTAGGGACAGGCAGCCCCTATGGCTACACCTTC. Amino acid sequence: CASSLGTGSPYGYTF.

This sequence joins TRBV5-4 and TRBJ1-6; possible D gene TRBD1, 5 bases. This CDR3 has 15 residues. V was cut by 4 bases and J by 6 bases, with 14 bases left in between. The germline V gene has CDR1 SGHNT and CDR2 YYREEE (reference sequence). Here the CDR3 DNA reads TGTGCCAGCAGCCCTTCGTCAGGGTCTAATTCACCCCTCCACTTT. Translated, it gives CASSPSSGSNSPLHF.